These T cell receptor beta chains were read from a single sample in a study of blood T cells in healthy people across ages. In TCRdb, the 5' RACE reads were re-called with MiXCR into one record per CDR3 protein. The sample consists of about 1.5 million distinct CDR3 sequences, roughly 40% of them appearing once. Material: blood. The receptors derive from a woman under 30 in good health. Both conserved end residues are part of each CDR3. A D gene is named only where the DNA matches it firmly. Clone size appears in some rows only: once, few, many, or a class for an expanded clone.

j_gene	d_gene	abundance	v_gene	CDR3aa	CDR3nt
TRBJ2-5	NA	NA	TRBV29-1	CSAENYNEQYF	TGCAGCGCTGAAAACTACAATGAACAGTACTTC
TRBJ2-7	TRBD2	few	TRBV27	CASSLGGATYEQYF	TGTGCCAGCAGTTTGGGAGGGGCCACCTACGAGCAGTACTTC
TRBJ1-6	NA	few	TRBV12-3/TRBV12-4	CASSFRSRKSPLHF	TGTGCCAGCAGTTTTAGGAGTCGAAAATCACCCCTCCACTTT
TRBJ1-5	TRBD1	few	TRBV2	CASSVGQGLNQPQHF	TGTGCCAGCAGTGTCGGACAGGGCCTAAATCAGCCCCAGCATTTT
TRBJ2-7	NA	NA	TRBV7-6	CASSFRDWNMNGGPYEQYF	TGTGCCAGCAGTTTTAGGGACTGGAATATGAATGGGGGCCCCTACGAGCAGTACTTC
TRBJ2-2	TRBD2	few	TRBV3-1	CASSLAGGRAGELFF	TGTGCCAGCTCCCTAGCGGGAGGAAGAGCCGGGGAGCTGTTTTTT
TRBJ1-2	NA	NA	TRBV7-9	CASSSRDKSDYGYTF	TGTGCCAGCAGCTCCCGGGACAAGTCTGACTATGGCTACACCTTC
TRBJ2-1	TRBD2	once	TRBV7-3	CASSLVLSGGYNEQFF	TGTGCCAGCAGCTTAGTATTGAGCGGGGGGTACAATGAGCAGTTCTTC
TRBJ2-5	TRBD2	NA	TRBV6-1	CASTSGLAGRASQETQYF	TGTGCCAGCACCTCAGGACTAGCGGGAAGGGCCTCCCAAGAGACCCAGTACTTC
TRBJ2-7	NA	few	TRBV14	CASSPRRGFSYEQYF	TGTGCCAGCAGCCCCCGCCGTGGGTTCTCCTACGAGCAGTACTTC
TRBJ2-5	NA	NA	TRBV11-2	CASSSNAGTEETQYF	TGTGCCAGCAGCTCTAACGCCGGGACGGAGGAGACCCAGTACTTC
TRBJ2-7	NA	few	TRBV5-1	CASSFYSNNEQYF	TGCGCCAGCAGCTTCTACAGCAACAATGAGCAGTACTTC
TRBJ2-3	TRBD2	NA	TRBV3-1	CASSPGGTSGGSDTQYF	TGTGCCAGCAGCCCCGGGGGGACTAGCGGGGGATCAGATACGCAGTATTTT
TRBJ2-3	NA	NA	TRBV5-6	CASSNGGITDTQYF	TGTGCCAGCAGCAACGGGGGTATCACAGATACGCAGTATTTT
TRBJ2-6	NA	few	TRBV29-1	CSVYRSPASGANVLTF	TGCAGCGTTTACCGATCTCCAGCCTCTGGGGCCAACGTCCTGACTTTC
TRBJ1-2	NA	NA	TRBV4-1	CASSQDRGGGSGYTF	TGCGCCAGCAGCCAAGATCGAGGCGGGGGCAGTGGCTACACCTTC
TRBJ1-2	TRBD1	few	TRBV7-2	CASSLVWLGGQGNGYTF	TGTGCCAGCAGCTTAGTATGGTTAGGCGGACAGGGTAACGGCTACACCTTC
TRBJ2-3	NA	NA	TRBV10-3	CAIRQTASTDTQYF	TGTGCCATCAGGCAGACAGCTAGCACAGATACGCAGTATTTT
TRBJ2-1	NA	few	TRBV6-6	CASIYSVGTNYNEQFF	TGTGCCAGCATTTATTCGGTTGGGACAAACTACAATGAGCAGTTCTTC
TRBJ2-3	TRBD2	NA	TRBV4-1	CASSQFGLRGGVTDTQYF	TGCGCCAGCAGCCAATTTGGATTACGGGGGGGGGTCACAGATACGCAGTATTTT
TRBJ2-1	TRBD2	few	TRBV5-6	CASSLARLAGPGDEQFF	TGTGCCAGCAGCTTGGCTCGACTAGCGGGGCCGGGGGATGAGCAGTTCTTC
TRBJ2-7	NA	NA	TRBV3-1	CASSQIRDEQYF	TGTGCCAGCAGCCAAATACGGGACGAGCAGTACTTC
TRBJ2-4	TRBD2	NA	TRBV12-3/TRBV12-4	CASRRTSGGGSSYNEQYF	TGTGCCAGCAGGCGGACTAGCGGGGGGGGGAGCTCCTACAATGAGCAGTACTTC
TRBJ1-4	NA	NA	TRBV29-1	CSVGKGPNEKLFF	TGCAGCGTAGGTAAAGGCCCCAATGAAAAACTGTTTTTT
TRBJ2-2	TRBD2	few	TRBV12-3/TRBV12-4	CASSFQREVGRTGELFF	TGTGCCAGCAGTTTCCAGCGGGAGGTCGGAAGGACCGGGGAGCTGTTTTTT
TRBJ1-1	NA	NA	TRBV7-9	CASSLSRGWDTEAFF	TGTGCCAGCAGCTTATCCAGGGGCTGGGACACTGAAGCTTTCTTT
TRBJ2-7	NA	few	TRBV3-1	CASSQGHASASPWYF	TGTGCCAGCAGCCAAGGCCATGCGTCGGCCTCACCCTGGTACTTC
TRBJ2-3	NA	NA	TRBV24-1	CATSGVDTQDTQYF	TGTGCCACCAGTGGGGTAGACACCCAAGATACGCAGTATTTT
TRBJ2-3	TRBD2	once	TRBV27	CAAAGLASTDTQYF	TGTGCCGCCGCGGGACTAGCAAGCACAGATACGCAGTATTTT
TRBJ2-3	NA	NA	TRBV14	CASSHRTPRADTQYF	TGTGCCAGCAGCCATCGAACCCCCAGGGCAGATACGCAGTATTTT
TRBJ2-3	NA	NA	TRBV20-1	CSARDSGRVADTQYF	TGCAGTGCTAGAGATTCGGGACGGGTCGCAGATACGCAGTATTTT
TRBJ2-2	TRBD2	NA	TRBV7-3	CASSPAGGVLGELFF	TGTGCCAGCAGCCCAGCGGGGGGTGTTTTGGGGGAGCTGTTTTTT
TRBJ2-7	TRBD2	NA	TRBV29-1	CSVEDPSGRVYEQYF	TGCAGCGTTGAAGATCCTAGCGGGAGAGTCTACGAGCAGTACTTC
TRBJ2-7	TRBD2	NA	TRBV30	CAYGTSRAYEQYF	TGTGCCTACGGGACTAGCAGAGCCTACGAGCAGTACTTC
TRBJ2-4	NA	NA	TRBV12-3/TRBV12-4	CASSNQGGKNIQYF	TGTGCCAGCAGCAACCAGGGGGGCAAAAACATTCAGTACTTC